A single sample gave rise to the 17 T cell receptor beta chains below, sequenced in a study of blood T cell repertoires in COVID-19. Profiling relied on immunoSEQ multiplex PCR, and the TCRdb table lists in-frame clones only, not all of them. This sample has 150,000 to 200,000 clones, with over 70% found just once. The material sequenced was peripheral blood. These receptors all come from a man aged 55 to 70 with active or convalescent COVID-19.

CDR3 in amino acids: CASSLADTGNTIYF. CDR3 nucleotide sequence: TGTGCCAGCAGCTTGGCCGATACTGGAAACACCATATATTTT. The chain is built from TRBV7-8 and TRBJ1-3; D uncertain. The CDR3 sequence is 14 residues long. Germline CDR1 reads SGHVS; CDR2 reads FQNEAQ. V was trimmed by 3 bases and J by 2 bases, leaving 8 bases between them.

This clone was detected once. The CDR3 here is CASSYGTGTIYGYTF. CDR3 coding DNA: TGTGCCAGCAGTTACGGGACAGGAACTATCTATGGCTACACCTTC. This chain links TRBV6-5 with TRBJ1-2; TRBD1 matches 8 bases. The CDR3 sequence is 15 residues long. J gave up 4 bases and V 2 bases, and 6 bases lay outside the gene matches. Germline assignment: CDR1 MNHEY and CDR2 SVGAGI.

The rearrangement links TRBV13 to TRBJ2-7; a possible D gene is TRBD2 (7 bases). The germline gives CDR1 PRHDT, CDR2 FYEKMQ (reference sequence). Trimming left V 6 bases short and J 6 bases short, with 18 bases between. This CDR3 spans 14 amino acids. The CDR3 DNA follows: TGTGCCAGCAGAGCAGGGGCGGGAGCCCTCGAGCAGTACTTC. Translating it yields CASRAGAGALEQYF.

The chain links TRBV27 to TRBJ2-7; no clear D gene. CDR3 length: 13 amino acids. The germline CDR1 and CDR2 sequences are MNHEY and SMNVEV (reference sequence). The V end lost 0 bases, the J end lost 3 bases, and 6 bases lay between the germline ends. The DNA of the CDR3 is TGTGCCAGCAGTTTATCCTTCGGCTACGAGCAGTACTTC. It yields the protein CASSLSFGYEQYF.

The chain joins TRBV7-2 to TRBJ2-7; 7 bases are shared with TRBD2. The J segment lost 5 bases and the V segment lost 3 bases, leaving 13 bases of the junction unmatched. Germline V lookup: CDR1 SGHTA, CDR2 FQGNSA. This CDR3 has 16 residues. CDR3 DNA: TGTGCCAGCAGCTTCGCAGTCGTCGCGGGAGTGGACGAGCAGTACTTC. Its protein product is CASSFAVVAGVDEQYF.

This chain uses TRBV20-1 with TRBJ2-2; unclear D gene. Germline V gene data show CDR1 as DFQATT and CDR2 as SNEGSKA (reference sequence). V was trimmed by 3 bases and J by 4 bases, leaving 15 bases between them. This CDR3 is built from 15 residues. The CDR3 loop reads CSASQAAGGTGELFF. As DNA, the CDR3 is TGCAGTGCTAGTCAGGCAGCCGGTGGCACCGGGGAGCTGTTTTTT.

The chain carries TRBV2 and TRBJ2-7, with D possibly TRBD1 on 6 matching bases. From germline, CDR1 is SNHLY and CDR2 FYNNEI. V lost 9 bases and J 6 bases, leaving 9 bases between the germline ends. This CDR3 is 10 amino acids long. CDR3 residues: CASQGSEQYF. DNA of the CDR3: TGTGCCAGTCAGGGGAGCGAGCAGTACTTC.

V gene TRBV7-9 combines with J gene TRBJ2-1; 10 positions agree with TRBD2. V shed 4 bases and J 0 bases; nucleotides not matched to a gene: 6. CDR3 length equals 17 residues. CDR1 SEHNR and CDR2 FQNEAQ come from the germline V gene (reference sequence). The DNA for the CDR3 is TGTGCCAGCAGCTCTCTAGCGGGAGAGGACTCCTACAATGAGCAGTTCTTC. This gives the protein CASSSLAGEDSYNEQFF.

In its sample, this clone was seen a few times. The J gene is TRBJ2-1, the V gene TRBV9, with 8 bases fitting TRBD2. CDR1 and CDR2 (germline): SGDLS, YYNGEE. The V gene end was trimmed by 0 bases and the J gene end by 2 bases; junction bases not matched to a gene: 4. This CDR3 spans 16 amino acids. CDR3 protein: CASSVASGSAYNEQFF. The CDR3 nucleotides are TGTGCCAGCAGCGTAGCCAGCGGGAGCGCCTACAATGAGCAGTTCTTC.

A remark on this clone: An end of the junction differs from the germline gene, which may be a read error. V and J are TRBV5-1 and TRBJ1-4, with a possible D match to TRBD1 (5 bases). This CDR3 region has 12 residues. The germline V gene has CDR1 SGHRS and CDR2 YFSETQ. CDR3 sequence: CASSLNTGAPTF. The CDR3 region has the DNA TGCGCCAGCAGCCTAAATACAGGTGCCCCGACTTTT.

CDR3 coding DNA: TGTGCCAGCACCCACAGGGTAACAACTGAAGCTTTCTTT. It encodes CASTHRVTTEAFF. The chain couples TRBV12-3 or TRBV12-4 to TRBJ1-1; TRBD1 might be the D (6 bases). The length of the CDR3 is 13 residues. The V end lost 7 bases, the J end lost 5 bases, and 14 bases lay between the germline ends.

The chain is built from TRBV11-2 and TRBJ2-7; possibly TRBD2 for D (6 bases). V was shortened by 6 bases and J by 0 bases, with 21 bases between the two germline ends. This CDR3 has 17 residues. Per the germline V gene, CDR1 is SGHAT and CDR2 is FQNNGV. CDR3 sequence: CASSQTGVLDSSYEQYF. The DNA for the CDR3 is TGTGCCAGCAGTCAGACGGGGGTTCTTGATAGCTCCTACGAGCAGTACTTC.

The V call is TRBV18, the J call TRBJ2-1; D unclear. V lost 3 bases to trimming and J lost 2 bases, with 11 bases between them. Germline V gene data show CDR1 as KGHSH and CDR2 as LQKENI. This CDR3 has 15 residues. CDR3 in DNA: TGTGCCAGCTCACCCTCTAAGCCCCCCTACAATGAGCAGTTCTTC. This codes for CASSPSKPPYNEQFF.

This rearrangement joins TRBV11-3 to TRBJ1-6, with no clear D. Trimming shortened V by 4 bases and J by 5 bases, and 6 bases separated the two germline ends. Germline CDR1 and CDR2: SGHNT and YENEEA. This CDR3 has 13 amino acids. CDR3 loop: CASSYSNNSPLHF. In nucleotides, the CDR3 is TGTGCCAGCAGCTACAGTAATAATTCACCCCTCCACTTT.

The chain carries TRBV7-3 and TRBJ2-5; possibly TRBD1 for D (6 bases). Trimming shortened V by 4 bases and J by 1 base, and 7 bases separated the two germline ends. Germline V gene sequence: CDR1 SGHTA, CDR2 FQGTGA. CDR3 length equals 13 residues. CDR3 bases: TGTGCCAGCAGCTCAGGGGCCCAAGAGACCCAGTACTTC. Its protein product is CASSSGAQETQYF. Complete variable domain (other parts from reference TRBV7-3 and TRBJ2-5): GAGVSQTPSNKVTEKGKYVELRCDPISGHTALYWYRQSLGQGPEFLIYFQGTGAADDSGLPNDRFFAVRPEGSVSTLKIQRTERGDSAVYLCASSSGAQETQYFGPGTRLLVL.

This chain connects TRBV7-2 to TRBJ1-5, with 10 bases identical to TRBD1. J gave up 6 bases and V 1 base, and 3 bases lay outside the gene matches. CDR1 and CDR2 from the germline V gene are SGHTA and FQGNSA. The CDR3 length is 15 residues. CDR3 DNA: TGTGCCAGCAGCTTAGAGACAGGGGGCTTTCAGCCCCAGCATTTT. Translating it yields CASSLETGGFQPQHF.

The V and J genes are TRBV14 and TRBJ2-3, with TRBD2 identical over 10 bases. Germline trimming cut 1 base from V and 9 bases from J; bases unmatched to any gene: 19. The CDR3 is 19 residues long. Looked up from germline, CDR1 is SGHDN and CDR2 is FVKESK. The CDR3 bases are TGTGCCAGCAGCCAAGGGGGGGCCACTAGCGGGGACCCAGATAAAACGCAGTATTTT. Translation gives CASSQGGATSGDPDKTQYF.